Detailed here is one TCR beta chain. Its binding antigen is unknown. No base-level quality is on record; no much larger clone is a single base apart. For sequencing of the TCRbeta CDR3 region, genomic DNA was extracted from the sorted cells. TCRbeta CDR3 regions were sequenced using the immunoSEQ Assay. TCRdb holds this immuneACCESS table with in-frame rearrangements only. Some clones are missing; in checked studies, unresolved V genes explain under half, and the rest has no known cause. For this sample the table gives about 58,000 clones, of which 70% to 90% were detected only once. The ten largest clones add up to roughly 0.68% of the sample. The sample originates from a study of OX40 agonist ivuxolimab in advanced cancers. Regarding the study in general: The costimulatory receptor OX40 (CD134) was targeted by ivuxolimab, a fully human IgG2 agonistic monoclonal antibody. The paper reports the monotherapy dose-escalation portion (N of about 47 patients) of the phase I ivuxolimab trial. Prior anti-PD-1, anti-PD-L1 or anti-CTLA-4 therapy was permitted, and checkpoint inhibitors had been received by less than 45% of dose-escalation patients. The purpose of peripheral TCRbeta sequencing was to test whether ivuxolimab changed TCR sequence diversity and led to clonal T-cell expansion. Partial responses were achieved by three dose-escalation patients, of whom one had hepatocellular carcinoma and two had cutaneous melanoma. A male proportion of roughly 85% and a mean age of about 60 years, ranging from roughly 23 to 79, were recorded for the dose-escalation cohort. Among the approximately 54 dose-escalation patients, about 19 had hepatocellular carcinoma, about 15 melanoma, 9 renal cell carcinoma and 9 head and neck cancer. Intravenous ivuxolimab was administered to patients every 2 weeks at six dose levels: 0.01, 0.1, 0.3, 1.5, 3 and 10 mg/kg. Broad study findings and their caveats: Partial responders in the 0.1-3.0 mg/kg groups had among the lowest normalized peripheral clonal expansion, especially among CD8+ T cells. Low levels of normalized T-cell clonal expansion were also shown by some nonresponding patients. On average, CD8+ T cells showed more expanded clones than CD4+ T cells after ivuxolimab. The antigen specificity of the clonally expanded peripheral T cells was not determined. Clonal expansion of both CD4+ and CD8+ blood T cells was observed from baseline to week 6 at doses 0.1 to 3.0 mg/kg.

Patients with autoimmune disease history or receiving systemic immunosuppression were excluded from the trial. Peripheral blood for TCR sequencing was collected from all dose cohorts at baseline, on cycle 4 day 1, and on cycle 7 day 1. The samples were drawn from a first-in-human, open-label, multicenter phase I dose-escalation trial of ivuxolimab. Adults with locally advanced or metastatic head and neck squamous cell, hepatocellular, melanoma or renal cell carcinoma were enrolled in the trial. Before TCR sequencing, CD4+ T cells and CD8+ T cells from peripheral blood were sorted into separate populations. This TCR came from an adult with an advanced solid tumor such as melanoma, head and neck, liver or kidney cancer. Sequenced material: CD4+ or CD8+ T cells sorted from blood, taken in a trial of the OX40 agonist ivuxolimab.

The nucleotide sequence is given as TGTGCCAGTAGCCCTGGGGACAGGGGTTTCGCTGAAGCTTTCTTT. This codes for CASSPGDRGFAEAFF. The chain links TRBV19 with TRBJ1-1; 10 middle bases align to TRBD1. The CDR3 goes from the cysteine to the phenylalanine over 15 residues. The CDR3 DNA has 45 bases and is translated from base 1. CDR1 and CDR2, looked up from the germline V gene (reference sequence), are LNHDA and SQIVND. Here V drops 6 bases and J drops 6 bases, and the junction holds 10 bases not matched to any gene.